This record looks at one T cell receptor beta chain sequence and its context. Its specificity is not known. TCRdb keeps only in-frame clones here, not all; method: immunoSEQ multiplex PCR. The sample lists approximately 2,200,000 clones; under 95% were seen once. The sample originates from a study of shared clonotypes between healthy human individuals. CDR3 length: 15 amino acids. Trimming shortened V by 3 bases and J by 6 bases, and 16 bases separated the two germline ends. Germline V gene data show CDR1 as SGDLS and CDR2 as YYNGEE. Naive CD8 cells, CD45RO-negative and positively selected for CCR7, excluded terminally differentiated effector memory CD45RA+ cells. Findings and limits, study-wide: Between a few donors, naive CD4 clonotypes were shared at a level of about 5%. Compared with memory subsets, naive subsets generally had larger estimated richness. The study sampled only blood, and tissue repertoires likely differ. Large depth notwithstanding, sorted-subset sequencing proved incomplete by rarefaction.

The TCR sequence derives from a man between 18 and 29 years old in good health. Some clones in this sample may be carry-over from other donors' samples. The chain links TRBV9 to TRBJ2-4; D possibly uses TRBD1 or TRBD2 (5 bases each). The sequencing sample was made of naive CD8+ T cells from PBMCs. The CDR3 DNA follows: TGTGCCAGCAGCGAGGCCCCCCTTGGGGGAAACATTCAGTACTTC. Translating it yields CASSEAPLGGNIQYF.